One sample yielded the 16 T cell receptor beta chains listed below, sequenced in a study of PD-L1 blockade in urothelial cancer. This table comes from immunoSEQ multiplex PCR, and its TCRdb copy is limited to in-frame clones, with some not included. There are some 71,000 clones in the sample; around four fifths occur only once, and roughly 6.6% lies in the top ten. Time point given: pretreatment peripheral blood. The sequencing here drew on PBMCs, taken around atezolizumab (anti-PD-L1) treatment. The receptor set was obtained from a man aged 40-49 years with urothelial cancer.

CDR3 bases: TGTGCCAGCAGTGAAGGCCTAGCGGGACCCTACAATGAGCAGTTCTTC. Translated: CASSEGLAGPYNEQFF. This chain joins TRBV6-1 and TRBJ2-1; 9 bases line up with TRBD2. The CDR3 has 16 amino acids. The germline gives CDR1 MNHNS, CDR2 SASEGT. With V trimmed by 1 base and J by 2 bases, 3 bases remained unmatched.

The chain couples TRBV7-9 to TRBJ1-2; a possible D gene is TRBD1 (5 bases). CDR3 length: 14 amino acids. Looked up from germline, CDR1 is SEHNR and CDR2 is FQNEAQ (reference sequence). V was shortened by 0 bases and J by 5 bases, with 10 bases between the two germline ends. The CDR3 DNA reads TGTGCCAGCAGCTTAGCGCAGGGTGGATATGGCTACACCTTC. This gives the protein CASSLAQGGYGYTF.

J is TRBJ2-2 and V is TRBV5-4, with 8 nucleotides matching TRBD1. Germline V gene lookup returns CDR1 SGHNT and CDR2 YYREEE (reference sequence). CDR3 length: 15 amino acids. Unmatched junction bases numbered 9, after V lost 4 bases and J lost 7 bases. CDR3 sequence (DNA): TGTGCCAGCAGCCCGCCGACAGGGGTTGACGGGGAGCTGTTTTTT. It translates to CASSPPTGVDGELFF.

The CDR3 DNA sequence: TGTGCCAGCAGCCAAACTAGCGCTAGCCCCTACAATGAGCAGTTCTTC. Amino acids: CASSQTSASPYNEQFF. The rearrangement joins TRBV7-6 to TRBJ2-1, with 7 bases aligning to TRBD2. The CDR3 is 16 amino acids. CDR1 SGHVS and CDR2 FNYEAQ come from the germline V gene. V was clipped by 5 bases and J by 2 bases; unmatched bases: 9.

The CDR3 region has the DNA TGTGCCAGCAGCTTCCCAGGAGGCACTGAAGCTTTCTTT. Protein: CASSFPGGTEAFF. V and J are TRBV5-4 and TRBJ1-1, with D unresolved. Trimming stripped 2 bases from V and 4 bases from J, with 9 bases between. Germline values: CDR1 SGHNT, CDR2 YYREEE (reference sequence). This CDR3 has 13 amino acids.

The chain joins TRBV5-1 to TRBJ2-1; possibly TRBD2 for D (6 bases). CDR1 is SGHRS, CDR2 YFSETQ, per germline. The CDR3 loop spans 16 amino acids. V gave up 0 bases and J gave up 10 bases, with 20 bases separating them. CDR3 region: CASSLVGSKGREEQFF. CDR3 DNA: TGCGCCAGCAGCTTGGTCGGCTCCAAGGGGCGGGAAGAGCAGTTCTTC.

V and J are TRBV5-1 and TRBJ2-2; tentative D call: TRBD2 (7 bases). The CDR3 contains 16 residues. Germline assignment: CDR1 SGHRS and CDR2 YFSETQ. Trimming took off 7 bases at V and 0 bases at J, with 16 bases between the two ends. CDR3: CASRAGAGSNTGELFF. Here the CDR3 DNA reads TGCGCCAGCCGCGCGGGGGCAGGCTCGAACACCGGGGAGCTGTTTTTT.

V is TRBV15 and J is TRBJ2-7, with TRBD2 as a possible D gene (5 bases). The CDR3 contains 16 residues. Germline-derived CDR1 and CDR2 are LNHNV and YYDKDF (reference sequence). V was clipped by 0 bases and J by 4 bases, with 16 bases between them. As DNA, the CDR3 is TGTGCCACCAGCAGAGATCGGGATCTAGCTGGGTACGAGCAGTACTTC. The encoded protein is CATSRDRDLAGYEQYF.

The CDR3 here is CASSSRGSEQYF. In DNA form, the CDR3 reads TGTGCCAGCAGTTCCAGAGGGTCCGAGCAGTACTTC. The V gene is TRBV6-5, the J gene TRBJ2-7; the D gene is possibly TRBD2 (5 bases). Between the trimmed V and J ends, which lost 4 bases and 6 bases, there was a span of 10 bases. The CDR3 covers 12 residues. In germline, CDR1 is MNHEY, CDR2 SVGAGI.

The CDR3 DNA reads TGTGCCAGCAGCTCTACGGGTTGCAATGAGCAGTTCTTC. It yields the protein CASSSTGCNEQFF. The chain employs TRBV12-1 and TRBJ2-1; TRBD2, the table's D call, was not compared with the DNA. TRBV12-1 is recorded as a pseudogene. This CDR3 is built from 13 residues.

In its sample, this clone was seen once. The rearrangement uses TRBV5-6 and TRBJ2-3; 9 bases agree with TRBD1. The CDR3 loop spans 15 amino acids. The V and J ends lost 4 bases and 0 bases, in that order; junction bases with no gene match: 3. In germline, CDR1 is SGHDT, CDR2 YYEEEE. The CDR3 nucleotides read TGTGCCAGCAGCGTCGGGACAGGGAGCACAGATACGCAGTATTTT. Translated: CASSVGTGSTDTQYF.

Comments on this clone: The junction departs from the called germline gene at one end, perhaps through a read error. The rearrangement uses TRBV9 and TRBJ2-1, with D unresolved. Germline CDR1 is SGDLS and CDR2 is YYNGEE. This CDR3 region has 13 residues. The CDR3 sequence: CASSVSIYDEQFF. In nucleotides, the CDR3 is TGTGCCAGCAGCGTTTCTATCTACGATGAGCAGTTCTTC.

This chain connects TRBV30 to TRBJ1-2, with TRBD1 matching over 9 bases. This CDR3 has 16 residues. V was pared by 8 bases and J by 4 bases, with 17 bases of the junction left unmatched. Germline values: CDR1 GTSNPN, CDR2 SVGIG (reference sequence). The CDR3 coding sequence is TGTGCCGGGTTAAATAAACCGGGACAGGGTAGCTATGGCTACACCTTC. Translating gives CAGLNKPGQGSYGYTF.

This sequence joins TRBV9 and TRBJ2-5; D may be TRBD2 (7 bases). Trimming removed 3 bases from V and 4 bases from J, with 16 bases in between. CDR3 length: 15 amino acids. The germline V gene has CDR1 SGDLS and CDR2 YYNGEE. CDR3 protein: CASSARGASGETQYF. CDR3 nucleotides: TGTGCCAGCAGCGCGAGGGGGGCTAGCGGAGAGACCCAGTACTTC.

V and J are TRBV5-6 and TRBJ2-7, with 8 bases identical to TRBD1. With 4 bases clipped from V and 2 bases from J, the junction kept 14 bases outside the gene matches. The CDR3 is made up of 17 amino acids. Germline CDR1 reads SGHDT; CDR2 reads YYEEEE. CDR3 amino acids: CASSRAGTGVRPYEQYF. CDR3 nucleotide sequence: TGTGCCAGCAGCCGGGCCGGGACAGGCGTTCGACCCTACGAGCAGTACTTC.

V gene TRBV5-6 combines with J gene TRBJ1-1; 7 bases align to TRBD1. Germline V gene lookup returns CDR1 SGHDT and CDR2 YYEEEE. The V and J ends lost 0 bases and 7 bases, in that order; junction bases with no gene match: 3. CDR3 size: 13 residues. CDR3 sequence reads: CASSLERDSEAFF. CDR3 nucleotides: TGTGCCAGCAGCTTGGAGAGGGACAGTGAAGCTTTCTTT.